This passage covers 2 T cell receptor beta chains from one sample sequenced in a study of T cells after yellow fever vaccination. TCRdb reanalysed the 5' RACE reads using MiXCR and keeps one entry per CDR3 protein. The data hold fewer than 400,000 distinct CDR3 sequences, with roughly 10% observed a single time. The input for sequencing was CD4+ T cells sorted from PBMCs, taken 45 days after the yellow fever booster vaccination. The receptors derive from a man aged 18 to 29 who received the YFV17D yellow fever vaccine.

The chain couples TRBV29-1 to TRBJ1-1, with 7 positions matching TRBD1. Germline V gives CDR1 SQVTM, CDR2 ANQGSEA. The CDR3 sequence is 12 residues long. V lost 6 bases, J lost 8 bases, and 9 bases stayed unmatched. The CDR3 loop reads CSVDRDSIEAFF. DNA for the CDR3: TGCAGCGTGGACCGGGACAGCATAGAAGCTTTCTTT.

This clonotype has more than one count but fewer than ten. J is TRBJ1-1 and V is TRBV12-3 or TRBV12-4; tentative D call: TRBD1 (5 bases). This CDR3 spans 13 amino acids. Trimming left V 7 bases short and J 1 base short, with 10 bases between. CDR3 in DNA: TGTGCCAGCAACCCGACAGAGAACACTGAAGCTTTCTTT. Amino acid sequence: CASNPTENTEAFF.